The 9 T cell receptor beta chains in this list originate from one sample, sequenced in a study of CD8+ T cells in alopecia areata. In each case, RNA was isolated and then reverse transcribed into cDNA as the sequencing template. Sequencing used immunoSEQ multiplex PCR; TCRdb keeps in-frame clones, though not all of them. The table records approximately 200,000 clones, about 40% of them present only once. This sample's treatment: oral pan-JAK inhibitor, 5-10 mg twice daily. The sample here was CD4+ T cells sorted from blood, taken between weeks 36 and 40, from a patient treated with tofacitinib. The origin of the receptors is a human donor with alopecia areata.

This clone was seen only a few times. In DNA, the CDR3 is TGTGCCACCAGCAGAGGAGGGGGTCAGGTTGAAGCTTTCTTT. Translated, it gives CATSRGGGQVEAFF. The rearrangement links TRBV15 to TRBJ1-1; a possible D gene is TRBD1 (6 bases). The V and J ends lost 1 base and 7 bases respectively, with 13 bases between them. CDR1 LNHNV and CDR2 YYDKDF come from the germline V gene (reference sequence). CDR3 length equals 14 residues.

The chain couples TRBV11-2 to TRBJ2-5, with TRBD1 matching over 8 bases. Looked up from germline, CDR1 is SGHAT and CDR2 is FQNNGV. V gave up 5 bases and J gave up 1 base; unmatched junction bases: 9. The CDR3 length is 16 residues. The CDR3 reads CASSQGASRVQETQYF. DNA of the CDR3: TGTGCCAGCAGCCAGGGGGCGAGCAGGGTCCAAGAGACCCAGTACTTC.

V gene TRBV2 combines with J gene TRBJ2-4, with TRBD2 identical over 15 bases. The CDR3 covers 17 residues. The trim removed 6 bases at V and 6 bases at J, leaving 9 bases unmatched. Germline V gene lookup returns CDR1 SNHLY and CDR2 FYNNEI. The CDR3 nucleotides read TGTGCCAGCAGACGGGGACTAGCGGGAGGAAATGCAAACATTCAGTACTTC. Protein sequence: CASRRGLAGGNANIQYF. The full variable domain, with the rest looked up from reference TRBV2 and TRBJ2-4, is EPEVTQTPSHQVTQMGQEVILRCVPISNHLYFYWYRQILGQKVEFLVSFYNNEISEKSEIFDDQFSVERPDGSNFTLKIRSTKLEDSAMYFCASRRGLAGGNANIQYFGAGTRLSVL.

This clone showed up just once. V and J are TRBV15 and TRBJ2-1; 7 bases agree with TRBD2. V trimming: 0 bases; J trimming: 8 bases; junction bases outside the gene matches: 13. In germline, CDR1 is LNHNV, CDR2 YYDKDF (reference sequence). This CDR3 region has 17 residues. CDR3 in DNA: TGTGCCACCAGCAGAGATCGCTCCAAGTCTAGCGGCCATGAGCAGTTCTTC. Translated: CATSRDRSKSSGHEQFF.

This clone was seen more than once but under ten times. The V gene is TRBV27, the J gene TRBJ1-1; TRBD1 is a possible D gene (5 bases). Per the germline V gene, CDR1 is MNHEY and CDR2 is SMNVEV (reference sequence). V shed 1 base and J shed 4 bases, with 7 bases lying between them. The CDR3 is 13 amino acids. The CDR3 DNA is TGTGCCAGCAGTTTATTAAGGGGCACTGAAGCTTTCTTT. Translated, it gives CASSLLRGTEAFF.

This clone was seen more than once but under ten times. The chain uses TRBV11-2 and TRBJ2-1, with D tentatively TRBD2 (6 bases). CDR3 length: 14 residues. Trimming removed 4 bases from V and 9 bases from J, with 16 bases in between. In germline, CDR1 is SGHAT, CDR2 FQNNGV. The CDR3 loop reads CASSSSGGAGEQFF. Written as DNA, the CDR3 is TGTGCCAGCAGCTCCAGTGGCGGGGCGGGTGAGCAGTTCTTC.

The V gene is TRBV5-1, the J gene TRBJ2-1, with 7 bases aligning to TRBD1. The CDR3 contains 14 residues. J was trimmed by 11 bases and V by 1 base; bases with no gene match: 9. Germline values: CDR1 SGHRS, CDR2 YFSETQ. This chain's CDR3 is CASSLTDAQGKQFF. The CDR3 DNA reads TGCGCCAGCAGCTTGACGGACGCACAGGGGAAGCAGTTCTTC.

V usage is TRBV6-5 and J usage is TRBJ2-1; D is unclear. This CDR3 contains 12 residues. Germline loops: CDR1 MNHEY, CDR2 SVGAGI. The V gene lost 5 bases and the J gene lost 9 bases, with 11 bases spanning the gap. CDR3 protein: CASSPIAGEQFF. For the CDR3, the DNA is TGTGCCAGCAGTCCAATAGCTGGTGAGCAGTTCTTC.

This clone was detected many times. The chain carries TRBV19 and TRBJ2-6; D is tentatively TRBD1 or TRBD2 (5 bases each). The germline V and J ends were trimmed by 3 bases and 3 bases, with 15 bases remaining between them. This CDR3 comprises 17 residues. Per germline, CDR1 LNHDA and CDR2 SQIVND (reference sequence). The CDR3 reads CASSISQGVSGANVLTF. The DNA of the CDR3 is TGTGCCAGTAGTATTAGTCAGGGAGTAAGTGGGGCCAACGTCCTGACTTTC.